This T cell receptor beta chain is drawn from a study of cytomegalovirus exposure and HLA in healthy donors. Germline V gene sequence: CDR1 MGHDK, CDR2 SYGVNS. The CDR3 totals 13 residues. Primers included in the PCR were 60 Vbeta and 13 Jbeta primers. Generated by immunoSEQ multiplex PCR, the TCRdb table keeps only in-frame clones and is missing some. The sample comprises some 180,000 clones, roughly 13% of which are singletons, and 7.8% rests with the top ten. Donors were ostensibly healthy at sampling, although undocumented immune exposures were probable. A note on this clone: The antigen is undetermined.

The study, taken as a whole, reports: When analyzed later, a missense DCLRE1C variant was found to be linked to TCR beta V- and J-gene trimming. Evidence from a later analysis indicated that most CMV-associated TCR beta chains looked HLA-restricted. Analyses of presence and absence presupposed an approximately uniform sequencing depth across donors.

The sequenced sample was PBMCs. The sequence came from a man aged 45-65 years in good health and CMV-seropositive. This chain connects TRBV25-1 to TRBJ2-5; 11 nucleotides line up with TRBD2. Here the CDR3 DNA reads TGTTCGGCTAGCGGGGGGAACCAAGAGACCCAGTACTTC. Its protein product is CSASGGNQETQYF.